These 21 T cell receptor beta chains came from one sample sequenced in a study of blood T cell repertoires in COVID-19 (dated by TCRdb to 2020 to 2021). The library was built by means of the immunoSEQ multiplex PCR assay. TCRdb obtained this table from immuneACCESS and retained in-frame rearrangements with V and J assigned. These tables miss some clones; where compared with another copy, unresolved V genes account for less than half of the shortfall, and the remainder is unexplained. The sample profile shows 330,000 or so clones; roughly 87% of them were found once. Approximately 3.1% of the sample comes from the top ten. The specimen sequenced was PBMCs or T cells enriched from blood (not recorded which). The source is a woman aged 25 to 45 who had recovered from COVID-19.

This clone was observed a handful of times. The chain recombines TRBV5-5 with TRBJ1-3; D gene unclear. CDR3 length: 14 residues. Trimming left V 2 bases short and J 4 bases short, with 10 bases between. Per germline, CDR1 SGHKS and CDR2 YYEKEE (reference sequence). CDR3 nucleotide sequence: TGTGCCAGCAGCTTCCTAGGGAGGGGAAACACCATATATTTT. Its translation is CASSFLGRGNTIYF.

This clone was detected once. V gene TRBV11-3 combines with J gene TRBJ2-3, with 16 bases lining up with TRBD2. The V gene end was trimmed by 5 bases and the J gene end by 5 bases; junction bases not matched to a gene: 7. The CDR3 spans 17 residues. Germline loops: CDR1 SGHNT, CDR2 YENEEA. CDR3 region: CASSLGTSGRAVDTQYF. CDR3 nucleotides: TGTGCCAGCAGCCTGGGGACTAGCGGGAGGGCGGTAGATACGCAGTATTTT.

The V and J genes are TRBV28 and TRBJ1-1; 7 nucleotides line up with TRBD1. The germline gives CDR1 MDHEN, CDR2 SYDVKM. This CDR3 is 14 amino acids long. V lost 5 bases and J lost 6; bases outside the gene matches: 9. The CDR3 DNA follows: TGTGCCAGCAGTCCACAGGGGAGTGGGGCTGAAGCTTTCTTT. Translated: CASSPQGSGAEAFF. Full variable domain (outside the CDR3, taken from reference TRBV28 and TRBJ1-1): DVKVTQSSRYLVKRTGEKVFLECVQDMDHENMFWYRQDPGLGLRLIYFSYDVKMKEKGDIPEGYSVSREKKERFSLILESASTNQTSMYLCASSPQGSGAEAFFGQGTRLTVV.

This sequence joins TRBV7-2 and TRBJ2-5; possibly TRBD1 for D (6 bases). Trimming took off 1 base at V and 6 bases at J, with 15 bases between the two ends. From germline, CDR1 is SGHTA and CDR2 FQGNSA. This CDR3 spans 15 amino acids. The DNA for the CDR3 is TGTGCCAGCAGCTTAGATTATGGGGGCGCGAAGACCCAGTACTTC. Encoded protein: CASSLDYGGAKTQYF.

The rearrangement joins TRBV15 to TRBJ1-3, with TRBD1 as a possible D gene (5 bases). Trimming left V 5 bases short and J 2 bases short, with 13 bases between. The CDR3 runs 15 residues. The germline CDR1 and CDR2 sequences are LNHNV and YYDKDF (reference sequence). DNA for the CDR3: TGTGCCACCAGCGGGGATCTACAGGCTGGAAACACCATATATTTT. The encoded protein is CATSGDLQAGNTIYF. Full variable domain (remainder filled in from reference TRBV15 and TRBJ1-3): DAMVIQNPRYQVTQFGKPVTLSCSQTLNHNVMYWYQQKSSQAPKLLFHYYDKDFNNEADTPDNFQSRRPNTSFCFLDIRSPGLGDTAMYLCATSGDLQAGNTIYFGEGSWLTVV.

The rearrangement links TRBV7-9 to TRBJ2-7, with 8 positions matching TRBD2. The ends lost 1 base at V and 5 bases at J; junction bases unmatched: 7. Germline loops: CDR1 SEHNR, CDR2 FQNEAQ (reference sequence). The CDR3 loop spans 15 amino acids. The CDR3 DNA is TGTGCCAGCAGCTTAGATGGTGGACTAGCCCACGAGCAGTACTTC. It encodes CASSLDGGLAHEQYF.

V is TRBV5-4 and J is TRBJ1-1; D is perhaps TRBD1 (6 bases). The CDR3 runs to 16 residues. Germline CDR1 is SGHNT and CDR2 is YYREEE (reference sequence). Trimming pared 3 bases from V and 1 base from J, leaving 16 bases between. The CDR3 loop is CASSSRQVVRNTEAFF. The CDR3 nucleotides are TGTGCCAGCAGCTCCCGACAGGTCGTTCGGAACACTGAAGCTTTCTTT.

The CDR3 sequence: CASSLGGGSTGELFF. CDR3 bases: TGTGCCAGCAGCTTGGGCGGCGGCAGCACCGGGGAGCTGTTTTTT. The V and J genes are TRBV5-6 and TRBJ2-2, with D uncertain. CDR3 length equals 15 residues. Per the germline V gene, CDR1 is SGHDT and CDR2 is YYEEEE. The V end lost 0 bases, the J end lost 4 bases, and 10 bases lay between the germline ends.

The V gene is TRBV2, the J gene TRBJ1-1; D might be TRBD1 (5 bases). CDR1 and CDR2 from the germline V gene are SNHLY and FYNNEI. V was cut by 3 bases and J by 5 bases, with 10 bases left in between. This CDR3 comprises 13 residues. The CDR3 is CASSDQGGTEAFF. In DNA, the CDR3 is TGTGCCAGCAGTGACCAGGGTGGAACTGAAGCTTTCTTT.

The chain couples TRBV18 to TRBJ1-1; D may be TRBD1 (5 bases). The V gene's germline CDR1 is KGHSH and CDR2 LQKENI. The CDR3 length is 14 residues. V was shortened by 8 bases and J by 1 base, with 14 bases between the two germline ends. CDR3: CASTLGPRNTEAFF. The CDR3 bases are TGTGCCAGCACCTTGGGGCCGCGGAACACTGAAGCTTTCTTT.

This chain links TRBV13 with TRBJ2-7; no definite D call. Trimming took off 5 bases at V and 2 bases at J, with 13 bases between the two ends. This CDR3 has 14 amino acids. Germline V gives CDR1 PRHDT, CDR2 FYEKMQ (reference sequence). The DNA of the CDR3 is TGTGCCAGCAGCCCTAACGACGAGGCCTACGAGCAGTACTTC. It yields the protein CASSPNDEAYEQYF.

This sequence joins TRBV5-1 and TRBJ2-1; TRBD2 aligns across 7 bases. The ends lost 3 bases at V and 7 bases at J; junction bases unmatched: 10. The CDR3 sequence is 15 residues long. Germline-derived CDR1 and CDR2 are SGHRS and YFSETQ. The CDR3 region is CASSSVGTGGNEQFF. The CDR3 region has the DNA TGCGCCAGCAGCTCCGTGGGGACGGGAGGTAATGAGCAGTTCTTC.

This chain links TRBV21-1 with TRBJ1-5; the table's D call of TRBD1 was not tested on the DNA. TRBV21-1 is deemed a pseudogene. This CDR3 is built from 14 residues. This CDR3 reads CASSNSTGGQPQHF. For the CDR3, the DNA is TGTGCCAGCAGCAATAGTACAGGGGGGCAGCCCCAGCATTTT.

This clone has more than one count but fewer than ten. The CDR3 spells CAAGGALGYTF. Here the CDR3 DNA reads TGTGCCGCGGGGGGGGCGCTTGGCTACACCTTC. J is TRBJ1-2 and V is TRBV28, with D perhaps TRBD1 (6 bases). There are 11 residues in the CDR3. V was cut by 11 bases and J by 7 bases, with 14 bases left in between. Germline assignment: CDR1 MDHEN and CDR2 SYDVKM.

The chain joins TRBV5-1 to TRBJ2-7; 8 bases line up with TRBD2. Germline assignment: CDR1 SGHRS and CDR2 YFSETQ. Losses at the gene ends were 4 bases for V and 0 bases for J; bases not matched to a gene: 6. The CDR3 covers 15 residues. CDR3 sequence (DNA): TGCGCCAGCAGCGAAACTAGCGGTAGCTCCTACGAGCAGTACTTC. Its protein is CASSETSGSSYEQYF.

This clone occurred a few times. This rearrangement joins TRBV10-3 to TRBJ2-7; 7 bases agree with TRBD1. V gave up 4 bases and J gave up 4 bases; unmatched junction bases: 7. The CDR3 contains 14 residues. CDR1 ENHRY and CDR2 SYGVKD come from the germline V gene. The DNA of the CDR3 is TGTGCCATCAGTGGACAGGGAGCAGGGTACGAGCAGTACTTC. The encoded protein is CAISGQGAGYEQYF.

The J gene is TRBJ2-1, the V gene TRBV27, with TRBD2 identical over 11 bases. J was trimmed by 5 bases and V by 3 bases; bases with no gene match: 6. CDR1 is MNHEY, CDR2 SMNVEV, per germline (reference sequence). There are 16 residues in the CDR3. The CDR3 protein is CASSFIAGGIDNEQFF. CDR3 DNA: TGTGCCAGCAGTTTCATAGCGGGAGGGATCGACAATGAGCAGTTCTTC.

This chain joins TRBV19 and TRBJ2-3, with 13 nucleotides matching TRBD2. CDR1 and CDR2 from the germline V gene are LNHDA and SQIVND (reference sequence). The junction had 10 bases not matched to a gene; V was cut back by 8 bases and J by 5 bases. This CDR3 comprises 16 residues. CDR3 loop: CASSLLAGGSQDTQYF. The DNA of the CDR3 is TGTGCCAGTTCCTTACTAGCGGGAGGGTCCCAAGATACGCAGTATTTT.

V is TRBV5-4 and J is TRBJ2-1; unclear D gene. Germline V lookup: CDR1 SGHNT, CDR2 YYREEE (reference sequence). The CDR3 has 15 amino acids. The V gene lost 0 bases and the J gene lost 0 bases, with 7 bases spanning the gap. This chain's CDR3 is CASSLELNSYNEQFF. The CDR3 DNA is TGTGCCAGCAGCTTGGAGCTTAACTCCTACAATGAGCAGTTCTTC.

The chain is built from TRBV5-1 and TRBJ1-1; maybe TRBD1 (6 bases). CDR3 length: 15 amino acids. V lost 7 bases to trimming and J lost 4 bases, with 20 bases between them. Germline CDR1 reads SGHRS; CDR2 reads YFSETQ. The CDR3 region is CASLPGSGAGTEAFF. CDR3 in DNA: TGCGCCAGCTTACCCGGCTCAGGGGCGGGCACTGAAGCTTTCTTT.

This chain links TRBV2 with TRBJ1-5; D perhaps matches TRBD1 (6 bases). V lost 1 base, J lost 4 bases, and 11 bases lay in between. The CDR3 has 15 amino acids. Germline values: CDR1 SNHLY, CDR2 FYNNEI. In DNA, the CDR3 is TGTGCCAGCAGTGAAGGTTTAGGGGGAAATCAGCCCCAGCATTTT. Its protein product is CASSEGLGGNQPQHF. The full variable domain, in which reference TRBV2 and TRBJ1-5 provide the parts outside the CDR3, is EPEVTQTPSHQVTQMGQEVILRCVPISNHLYFYWYRQILGQKVEFLVSFYNNEISEKSEIFDDQFSVERPDGSNFTLKIRSTKLEDSAMYFCASSEGLGGNQPQHFGDGTRLSIL.